The T cell receptor beta chain under discussion was sequenced for a study of cytomegalovirus exposure and HLA in healthy donors. Study conclusions and caveats: A later analysis found common viral pathogens apparently linked to several of the most significant clusters.

The CDR3 is made up of 16 amino acids. The V and J ends lost 0 bases and 4 bases, in that order; junction bases with no gene match: 6. CDR1 and CDR2 (germline): SEHNR, FQNEAQ (reference sequence). Concerning this clone itself: Its target is unknown.

PCR employed 60 Vbeta and 13 Jbeta primers. Sequencing was performed with immunoSEQ multiplex PCR; in TCRdb, only in-frame clones are kept and a portion is missing. Altogether approximately 100,000 clones are present, roughly four fifths being singletons, with the ten largest covering roughly 14%. The rearrangement uses TRBV7-9 and TRBJ2-3; 8 positions match TRBD1. The receptor's source is a male donor in good health and CMV-seropositive. The sequencing sample was made of PBMCs. The CDR3 protein is CASSLAFQGASDTQYF. DNA of the CDR3: TGTGCCAGCAGCTTAGCGTTCCAGGGGGCCTCAGATACGCAGTATTTT.